One sample yielded the 8 T cell receptor beta chains listed below, sequenced in a study of response to subunit inactivated influenza vaccine. TCRdb called the RT-PCR reads again in MiXCR, with one record for every CDR3 protein. The table lists just under 550,000 distinct CDR3 sequences, roughly 25% of them singletons. The same specimen was also included in a second study, on T cells expressing NK-cell markers. That paper states: As the method of synthesis, 5'RACE template switching with UMIs yielded TCR beta cDNA.

The sequenced sample was CD4+ T cells sorted from PBMCs, obtained 11 to 12 days after vaccination. These receptors all stem from a man between 45 and 60 years old who received an inactivated influenza vaccine.

This clonotype has only a few counts. The V gene is TRBV28, the J gene TRBJ1-1, with no clear D. Trimming removed 7 bases at V and 7 bases at J, with 16 bases between. Per germline, CDR1 MDHEN and CDR2 SYDVKM. The CDR3 sequence is 13 residues long. CDR3 DNA sequence: TGTGCCAGCACCCCGGGAGGGAGCATTGAAGCTTTCTTT. Its protein is CASTPGGSIEAFF. The entire variable domain, with the rest obtained from reference TRBV28 and TRBJ1-1, is as follows: DVKVTQSSRYLVKRTGEKVFLECVQDMDHENMFWYRQDPGLGLRLIYFSYDVKMKEKGDIPEGYSVSREKKERFSLILESASTNQTSMYLCASTPGGSIEAFFGQGTRLTVV.

This clonotype has a count of ten or more. The chain links TRBV6-1 to TRBJ1-1; 10 bases match TRBD1. Germline V CDR1 and CDR2: MNHNS, SASEGT. This CDR3 is 14 amino acids long. The trim removed 6 bases at V and 0 bases at J, leaving 1 base unmatched. The CDR3 sequence is CASRGQGLNTEAFF. As DNA, the CDR3 is TGTGCCAGCAGGGGACAGGGGTTGAACACTGAAGCTTTCTTT.

This clonotype has only a few counts. The chain carries TRBV19 and TRBJ2-3; perhaps TRBD2 as D (5 bases). V gave up 5 bases and J gave up 3 bases, with 9 bases separating them. Germline assignment: CDR1 LNHDA and CDR2 SQIVND (reference sequence). The CDR3 totals 13 residues. The CDR3 nucleotides read TGTGCCAGTAGTGCGGGCTGGACAGATACGCAGTATTTT. Protein sequence: CASSAGWTDTQYF.

The gene calls are TRBV12-3 or TRBV12-4 and TRBJ2-1; 7 bases are shared with TRBD2. The ends lost 5 bases at V and 9 bases at J; junction bases unmatched: 10. CDR3 length equals 14 residues. CDR3 sequence: CASSPAGVRSEQFF. The CDR3 DNA sequence: TGTGCCAGCAGTCCGGCGGGGGTTAGGAGTGAGCAGTTCTTC.

This clonotype has just a few counts. The chain joins TRBV20-1 to TRBJ1-1; weak D call: TRBD1 (6 bases). V lost 6 bases to trimming and J lost 1 base, with 21 bases between them. Per germline, CDR1 DFQATT and CDR2 SNEGSKA (reference sequence). This CDR3 has 16 residues. CDR3 DNA: TGCAGTGCGCCGACCTGGCCCCCGGGGGCGAACACTGAAGCTTTCTTT. Translated: CSAPTWPPGANTEAFF.

Of note for this clonotype: Compared with germline, one end of the junction differs, possibly owing to a read error. The rearrangement joins TRBV5-6 to TRBJ2-7, with D perhaps TRBD1 (5 bases). Germline V gives CDR1 SGHDT, CDR2 YYEEEE. This CDR3 has 13 residues. CDR3 nucleotide sequence: TGTGCTAGCAGCTTCCAGGGTACTGTCGAGCAGTACTTC. Protein sequence: CASSFQGTVEQYF.

The gene calls are TRBV20-1 and TRBJ2-3, with TRBD2 matching 7 bases. CDR1 is DFQATT, CDR2 SNEGSKA, per germline (reference sequence). Trimming cost V 3 bases and J 2 bases; bases outside gene matches: 5. The CDR3 has 14 residues. This CDR3 is CSASAGLLTDTQYF. CDR3 sequence (DNA): TGCAGTGCTAGCGCGGGACTACTCACAGATACGCAGTATTTT.

The J gene is TRBJ2-7, the V gene TRBV11-2; TRBD1 agrees at 12 bases. CDR1 and CDR2 (germline): SGHAT, FQNNGV. The length of the CDR3 is 15 residues. Germline trimming cut 3 bases from V and 7 bases from J; bases unmatched to any gene: 7. The CDR3 reads CASSFPGQGASEQYF. CDR3 DNA: TGTGCCAGCAGCTTCCCGGGACAGGGGGCGTCTGAGCAGTACTTC.